This TCR beta chain was found in a study of blood T cell repertoires in COVID-19. The V segment lost 6 bases and the J segment 9 bases; nucleotides outside the gene matches: 6. CDR1 and CDR2 from the germline V gene are KGHSH and LQKENI. This CDR3 contains 12 residues. Methods used by the authors: Estimated nucleated cell counts came from reference gene primer amplification. Here immunoSEQ multiplex PCR was the method, and the copy in TCRdb shows in-frame clones only, minus some. D and trimming were read from the DNA, whereas the V and J calls and clone size are those reported in that table. The sample lists some 70,000 clones; around 93% were seen once.

The rearrangement joins TRBV18 to TRBJ2-7, with TRBD1 identical over 9 bases. The clonotype originates from a human donor in a cohort sampled during active COVID-19. Sequenced sample: peripheral blood. The CDR3 DNA follows: TGTGCCAGCTCTCCGGGACAGGGAGTGCAGTACTTC. Translation gives CASSPGQGVQYF.